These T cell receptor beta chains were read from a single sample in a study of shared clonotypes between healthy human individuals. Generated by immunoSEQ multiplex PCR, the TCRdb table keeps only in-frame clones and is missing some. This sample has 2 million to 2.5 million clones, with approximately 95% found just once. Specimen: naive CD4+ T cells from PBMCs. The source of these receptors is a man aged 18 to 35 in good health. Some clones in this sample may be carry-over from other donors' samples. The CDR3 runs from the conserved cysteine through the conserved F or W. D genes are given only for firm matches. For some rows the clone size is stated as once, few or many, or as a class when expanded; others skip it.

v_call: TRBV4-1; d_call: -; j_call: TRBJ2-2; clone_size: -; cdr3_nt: TGCGCCAGCAGCCAAGATCGGAGGGGCGCGAACACCGGGGAGCTGTTTTTT; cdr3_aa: CASSQDRRGANTGELFF
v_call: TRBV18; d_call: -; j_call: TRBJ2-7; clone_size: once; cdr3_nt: TGTGCCAGCTCACCTCAGGGGGGGAAGACCTACGAGCAGTACTTC; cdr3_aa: CASSPQGGKTYEQYF
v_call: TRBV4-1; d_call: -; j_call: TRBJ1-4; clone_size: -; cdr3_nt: TGCGCCAGCAGCCAAGATCCCAGACAGCTGTTTTTT; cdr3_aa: CASSQDPRQLFF
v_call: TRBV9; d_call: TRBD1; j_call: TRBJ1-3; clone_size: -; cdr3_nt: TGTGCCAGCAGCGGCACAGGGACAGCTGGAAACACCATATATTTT; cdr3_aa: CASSGTGTAGNTIYF
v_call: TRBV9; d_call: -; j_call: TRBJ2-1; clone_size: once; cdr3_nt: TGTGCCAGCAGCGTCAGGCACGAGGGGAGTGGCAATGAGCAGTTCTTC; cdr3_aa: CASSVRHEGSGNEQFF
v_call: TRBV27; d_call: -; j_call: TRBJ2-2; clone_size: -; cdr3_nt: TGTGCCAGCAGTCCTAGGTGGGCCGGGGAGCTGTTTTTT; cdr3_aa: CASSPRWAGELFF
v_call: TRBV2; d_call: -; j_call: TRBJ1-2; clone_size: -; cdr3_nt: TGTGCCAGCAGTGAGATAGCTTTCTATGGCTACACCTTC; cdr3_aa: CASSEIAFYGYTF
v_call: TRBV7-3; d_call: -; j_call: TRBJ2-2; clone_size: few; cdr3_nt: TGTGCCAGCAGCTCGTCGGGGGCTAACACCGGGGAGCTGTTTTTT; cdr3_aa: CASSSSGANTGELFF
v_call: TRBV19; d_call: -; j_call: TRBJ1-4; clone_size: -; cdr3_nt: TGTGCCAGTAGTACTGTTGGACCGGTCAAAATGTTTTTT; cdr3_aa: CASSTVGPVKMFF
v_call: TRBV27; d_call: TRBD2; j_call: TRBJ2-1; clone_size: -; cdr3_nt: TGTGCCTGCAACCCTAAACTAGCGGAGCAGTTCTTC; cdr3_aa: CACNPKLAEQFF
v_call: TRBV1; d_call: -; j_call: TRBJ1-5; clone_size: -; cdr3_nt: TGCACCCCGGGAGGGTTAGGTAAAAATCAGCCCCAGCATTTT; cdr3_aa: CTPGGLGKNQPQHF
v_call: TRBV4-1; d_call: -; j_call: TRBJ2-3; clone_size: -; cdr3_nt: TGCGCCAGCAGCCAAGGGCGAAGCGGACGGAGCACAGATACGCAGTATTTT; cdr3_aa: CASSQGRSGRSTDTQYF
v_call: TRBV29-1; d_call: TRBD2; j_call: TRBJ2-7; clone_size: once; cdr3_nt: TGCAGCGTGGGGGGACTAGCGGGAGGCAGCTCCTACGAGCAGTACTTC; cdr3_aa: CSVGGLAGGSSYEQYF
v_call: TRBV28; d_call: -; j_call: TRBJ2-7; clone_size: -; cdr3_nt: TGTGCCAGCAGTTTATACCTCTCCTACGAGCAGTACTTC; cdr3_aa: CASSLYLSYEQYF
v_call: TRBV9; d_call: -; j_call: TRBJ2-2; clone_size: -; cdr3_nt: TGTGCCAGCAGCGTATACGTTACGAACACCGGGGAGCTGTTTTTT; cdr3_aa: CASSVYVTNTGELFF
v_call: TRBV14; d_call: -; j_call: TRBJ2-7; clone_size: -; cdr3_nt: TGTGCCAGCAGCCAAGGACCCGCGGGCTACGAGCAGTACTTC; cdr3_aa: CASSQGPAGYEQYF
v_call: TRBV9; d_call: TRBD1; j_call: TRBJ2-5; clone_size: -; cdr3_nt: TGTGCCAGCAGCGTCGGACAGGGGCAAGAGACCCAGTACTTC; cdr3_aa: CASSVGQGQETQYF
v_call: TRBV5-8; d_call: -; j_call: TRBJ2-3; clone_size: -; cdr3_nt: TGTGCCAGCAGCGCCGGGTCGCCAAGTAGGTATTTT; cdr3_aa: CASSAGSPSRYF